The following is a T cell receptor beta chain sequence with its context. cDNA molecules carried unique molecular identifiers, and template switching added a universal primer site. MiXCR was run by TCRdb on the 5' RACE reads, yielding one entry per CDR3 protein. The sample carries some 900,000 distinct CDR3 sequences, about 12% recorded once. The data are from a study of identical twins. These data also featured in a second study, about yellow fever vaccine responses in identical twins.

The sequence came from a woman aged 18-29 years in good health. Sequenced input: PBMCs.

CDR3 loop: CASSPPGTGYGYTF. The DNA for the CDR3 is TGTGCCAGCTCACCGCCAGGGACAGGATATGGCTACACCTTC. The rearrangement uses TRBV18 and TRBJ1-2; 8 bases agree with TRBD1. V shed 3 bases and J 5 bases; nucleotides not matched to a gene: 5. The CDR3 sequence is 14 residues long. Germline CDR1 and CDR2: KGHSH and LQKENI. The full variable domain, with the rest looked up from reference TRBV18 and TRBJ1-2, is NAGVMQNPRHLVRRRGQEARLRCSPMKGHSHVYWYRQLPEEGLKFMVYLQKENIIDESGMPKERFSAEFPKEGPSILRIQQVVRGDSAAYFCASSPPGTGYGYTFGSGTRLTVV.